Below, 14 T cell receptor beta chains from the same sample are listed, as sequenced in a study of pediatric ulcerative colitis. Rectal tissue came from one to two pinch biopsies taken at colonoscopy. Measured with immunoSEQ multiplex PCR; TCRdb has only the in-frame clones, and not every one. This table holds about 35,000 clones, about three quarters found once. Sequencing was carried out using gut tissue. The receptors were gathered from a boy between 10 and 17 years old with mild ulcerative colitis.

This chain uses TRBV5-6 with TRBJ2-7, with D perhaps matching TRBD1 (6 bases). This CDR3 contains 14 residues. V was cut by 2 bases and J by 7 bases, with 16 bases left in between. Germline V CDR1 and CDR2: SGHDT, YYEEEE. The CDR3 DNA reads as TGTGCCAGCAGCTTCTACCAGGGGCCGGGAGAGCAGTACTTC. It translates to CASSFYQGPGEQYF.

This sequence joins TRBV27 and TRBJ1-5; possible D gene TRBD1, 6 bases. This CDR3 is 14 amino acids long. Germline values: CDR1 MNHEY, CDR2 SMNVEV (reference sequence). The V and J ends lost 5 bases and 3 bases respectively, with 11 bases between them. The CDR3 reads CASSPDRLNQPQHF. The CDR3 DNA reads TGTGCCAGCAGTCCCGACAGGCTCAATCAGCCCCAGCATTTT.

This chain links TRBV19 with TRBJ1-4, with D perhaps matching TRBD1 (6 bases). CDR1 LNHDA and CDR2 SQIVND come from the germline V gene (reference sequence). The CDR3 covers 15 residues. Between the trimmed V and J ends, which lost 5 bases and 8 bases, there was a span of 18 bases. In DNA form, the CDR3 reads TGTGCCAGTAGTGACTACACAGGGCAATGGGAAAAACTGTTTTTT. This encodes CASSDYTGQWEKLFF.

The chain has TRBV29-1 and TRBJ2-1; D could derive from TRBD1 or TRBD2 (6 bases each). CDR3 length: 14 residues. The germline V gene has CDR1 SQVTM and CDR2 ANQGSEA. V was cut by 6 bases and J by 8 bases, with 20 bases left in between. CDR3 residues: CSVVLGGTGDEQFF. In DNA, the CDR3 is TGCAGCGTCGTACTGGGGGGCACAGGAGATGAGCAGTTCTTC.

The chain recombines TRBV2 with TRBJ2-7; 8 bases map to TRBD2. Unmatched junction bases numbered 7, after V lost 7 bases and J lost 2 bases. Germline-derived CDR1 and CDR2 are SNHLY and FYNNEI. The CDR3 sequence is 14 residues long. Written as DNA, the CDR3 is TGTGCCAGCATTTCGCGGGGGGCCCCCTACGAGCAGTACTTC. Amino acid sequence: CASISRGAPYEQYF.

This chain connects TRBV5-1 to TRBJ2-7; possibly TRBD1 for D (6 bases). The V end was cut by 4 bases, the J end by 3 bases, with 17 bases between. CDR1 and CDR2 (germline): SGHRS, YFSETQ. The CDR3 is made up of 15 amino acids. CDR3 DNA: TGCGCCAGCAGCGAAGGGCAGGGGATGATCTACGAGCAGTACTTC. Its translation: CASSEGQGMIYEQYF. The full variable domain, completed using reference TRBV5-1 and TRBJ2-7, is KAGVTQTPRYLIKTRGQQVTLSCSPISGHRSVSWYQQTPGQGLQFLFEYFSETQRNKGNFPGRFSGRQFSNSRSEMNVSTLELGDSALYLCASSEGQGMIYEQYFGPGTRLTVT.

The chain is built from TRBV21-1 and TRBJ2-7; TRBD2 is the table's D call and was not checked against the DNA. TRBV21-1 is a listed pseudogene. This CDR3 has 12 residues. CDR3 region: CARANYPYEQYF. DNA of the CDR3: TGTGCCAGAGCAAACTATCCCTACGAGCAGTACTTC.

The CDR3 here is CASSYVLFF. As DNA, the CDR3 is TGCGCCAGCAGCTATGTCCTGTTTTTT. This chain uses TRBV10-1 with TRBJ1-4; D remains ambiguous. Germline loops: CDR1 WNHNN, CDR2 SYGVQD (reference sequence). Trimming stripped 6 bases from V and 14 bases from J, with 7 bases between. This CDR3 has 9 amino acids.

The chain joins TRBV5-1 to TRBJ2-3; the D gene could be TRBD1 or TRBD2 (5 bases each). The length of the CDR3 is 16 residues. V lost 2 bases to trimming and J lost 1 base, with 14 bases between them. From germline, CDR1 is SGHRS and CDR2 YFSETQ. The CDR3 region is CASSFRGQGGTDTQYF. CDR3 DNA: TGCGCCAGCAGCTTCCGGGGCCAGGGCGGCACAGATACGCAGTATTTT.

V usage is TRBV18 and J usage is TRBJ1-5, with unresolved D. Germline CDR1 and CDR2: KGHSH and LQKENI. With 3 bases removed from V and 0 bases from J, the gap between germline ends came to 6 bases. The CDR3 extends over 14 amino acids. CDR3 bases: TGTGCCAGCTCACCCGAGTATAGCAATCAGCCCCAGCATTTT. Amino acid sequence: CASSPEYSNQPQHF. The whole variable domain, remainder taken from reference TRBV18 and TRBJ1-5, is NAGVMQNPRHLVRRRGQEARLRCSPMKGHSHVYWYRQLPEEGLKFMVYLQKENIIDESGMPKERFSAEFPKEGPSILRIQQVVRGDSAAYFCASSPEYSNQPQHFGDGTRLSIL.

The genes are TRBV20-1 and TRBJ1-2, with D perhaps matching TRBD1 (6 bases). The CDR3 is made up of 11 amino acids. V lost 5 bases and J lost 7, with 11 bases in between. Per the germline V gene, CDR1 is DFQATT and CDR2 is SNEGSKA (reference sequence). The CDR3 region is CSAGWGLGYTF. The CDR3 bases are TGCAGTGCTGGGTGGGGGCTTGGCTACACCTTC.

The chain has TRBV5-6 and TRBJ2-7; a possible D gene is TRBD1 (5 bases). The V and J ends lost 4 bases and 6 bases respectively, with 23 bases between them. CDR1 SGHDT and CDR2 YYEEEE come from the germline V gene. This CDR3 comprises 16 residues. The chain's CDR3 is CASSLKQVALVLEQYF. CDR3 coding DNA: TGTGCCAGCAGCCTAAAACAGGTGGCCCTAGTCCTCGAGCAGTACTTC.

In this sample, this clone turned up a few times. The chain links TRBV27 to TRBJ2-1; 10 bases are shared with TRBD2. After removal of 6 bases from V and 9 bases from J, the junction contained 11 bases not matched to a gene. The CDR3 length is 15 residues. Germline values: CDR1 MNHEY, CDR2 SMNVEV (reference sequence). The CDR3 DNA follows: TGTGCCAGCAGCTCACTAGCGGGGCCAATAGGTGAGCAGTTCTTC. Translated, it gives CASSSLAGPIGEQFF.

This chain uses TRBV9 with TRBJ1-2; TRBD1 agrees at 7 bases. The CDR3 has 11 amino acids. Germline lookup yields CDR1 SGDLS and CDR2 YYNGEE. With V trimmed by 4 bases and J by 12 bases, 6 bases remained unmatched. CDR3 nucleotide sequence: TGTGCCAGCAGCCAGGGGGGTTTCCACACCTTC. It yields the protein CASSQGGFHTF.